The 2 T cell receptor beta chains below were found in one sample sequenced in a study of T-cell reconstitution after alpha-beta-depleted transplantation in children. A TCRbeta library incorporating unique molecular identifiers was prepared. Via MiXCR, TCRdb re-called the PCR reads, giving one row per CDR3 protein. The sample shows more than 250,000 distinct CDR3 sequences, 9.5% to 10% of them seen only once. Sequencing was performed on PBMCs from the stem cell graft donor, taken from the stem cell graft. The receptors were gathered from a human donor who donated a stem cell graft to a child with SCID.

The gene calls are TRBV5-6 and TRBJ1-1, with TRBD1 matching over 8 bases. Germline CDR1 reads SGHDT; CDR2 reads YYEEEE. Trimming took 4 bases from V and 1 from J; bases not matched to a gene: 3. This CDR3 comprises 14 residues. Here the CDR3 reads CASSKDRANTEAFF. As DNA, the CDR3 is TGTGCCAGCAGCAAGGACAGGGCGAACACTGAAGCTTTCTTT.

This clonotype was detected a few times. The chain couples TRBV5-1 to TRBJ2-7; 9 bases map to TRBD1. The germline V gene encodes CDR1 SGHRS and CDR2 YFSETQ. J was trimmed by 3 bases and V by 3 bases; bases with no gene match: 7. The CDR3 has 15 residues. The CDR3 here is CASSSPGQGVYEQYF. Here the CDR3 DNA reads TGCGCCAGCAGCTCTCCGGGACAGGGTGTCTACGAGCAGTACTTC. Variable domain in full (rest from reference TRBV5-1 and TRBJ2-7): KAGVTQTPRYLIKTRGQQVTLSCSPISGHRSVSWYQQTPGQGLQFLFEYFSETQRNKGNFPGRFSGRQFSNSRSEMNVSTLELGDSALYLCASSSPGQGVYEQYFGPGTRLTVT.